This T cell receptor beta chain was captured by sequencing in a study of regulatory T cells in long-lasting Graves disease. Broader study findings: Persistent patients had a count of shared public clonotypes (approximately 3,000) that exceeded that of new patients (approximately 1,000).

Many counts were recorded for this clonotype. The target antigen is unknown. Libraries of TCR beta came from iRepertoire HTBI primers plus Arm-PCR of CDR3 regions. TCRdb re-derived calls from the multiplex PCR reads in MiXCR, one entry per CDR3 protein. The sample holds roughly 520,000 distinct CDR3 sequences, about 12% seen once. Trimming left V 3 bases short and J 1 base short, with 9 bases between. This CDR3 comprises 15 residues. Indicated time point: newly diagnosed GD, antithyroid drugs for less than 3 months. The TCR library was made from RNA that had been extracted from PBMCs in TRIzol. American Thyroid Association guidelines were used to diagnose Graves' disease. The same specimen was also included in a second study, on T cells in Graves' hyperthyroidism and ophthalmopathy. That investigation notes: From stable hyperthyroidism, ophthalmopathy was separated by a 13 V-J model. Ophthalmopathy was identified by the model a median roughly 6.5 months ahead of onset.

The rearrangement joins TRBV12-3 or TRBV12-4 to TRBJ2-2; D is possibly TRBD1 (5 bases). The sequence was collected from a woman in her twenties or thirties with Graves disease. The source was peripheral blood mononuclear cells (PBMCs), collected at new diagnosis, from a patient treated with antithyroid drugs. The CDR3 DNA is TGTGCCAGCAGTTTGAGACAGCAGAACACCGGGGAGCTGTTTTTT. This translates into CASSLRQQNTGELFF.